One sample yielded the 10 T cell receptor beta chains listed below, sequenced in a study of shared clonotypes between healthy human individuals. Using immunoSEQ multiplex PCR, the repertoire was profiled, and TCRdb retains in-frame clones only, with some absent. The sample has approximately 100,000 clones; around 64% are singletons. The material sequenced was memory CD8+ T cells sorted from blood. Subset reported: CD45RO+ cells pooled with CCR7-negative TemRA cells. The receptors shown here come from a woman aged 25 to 39 in good health.

Note on this clone: A read error likely explains this, since a far larger clone differs by one base. The chain links TRBV29-1 to TRBJ2-7; D is possibly TRBD2 (6 bases). V was cut by 6 bases and J by 7 bases, with 16 bases left in between. The CDR3 sequence is 12 residues long. Germline lookup yields CDR1 SQVTM and CDR2 ANQGSEA. The DNA for the CDR3 is TGCAGCGTCCTGGGGCGGGAAGGGGAGCAGTACTTC. This sequence encodes CSVLGREGEQYF.

The V gene is TRBV11-2, the J gene TRBJ1-1; D remains ambiguous. There are 14 residues in the CDR3. The V end was cut by 6 bases, the J end by 4 bases, with 15 bases between. Per germline, CDR1 SGHAT and CDR2 FQNNGV. The DNA of the CDR3 is TGTGCCAGCAGGTTGGCAGGAACTCGCACTGAAGCTTTCTTT. This encodes CASRLAGTRTEAFF.

The rearrangement uses TRBV6-4 and TRBJ2-5; 8 nucleotides match TRBD1. Per the germline V gene, CDR1 is MRHNA and CDR2 is SNTAGT. V gave up 8 bases and J gave up 5 bases; unmatched junction bases: 4. The CDR3 spans 12 residues. The CDR3 sequence is CASLRQGETQYF. The CDR3 DNA is TGTGCCAGCCTTCGACAGGGGGAGACCCAGTACTTC.

This clone has more than one count but fewer than ten. The junction shows a germline mismatch at one end, possibly a read error. The chain carries TRBV5-1 and TRBJ2-7, with D maybe TRBD2 (7 bases). Germline-derived CDR1 and CDR2 are SGHRS and YFSETQ. This CDR3 is built from 13 residues. The CDR3 coding sequence is TGCGCCAGCAGCTTGGAGGGGGGGCTAGAGGCCTCCTTC. It codes for CASSLEGGLEASF.

The gene calls are TRBV19 and TRBJ1-1; TRBD1 is a possible D gene (6 bases). V lost 7 bases and J lost 1, with 16 bases in between. CDR3 length equals 15 residues. The germline V gene encodes CDR1 LNHDA and CDR2 SQIVND (reference sequence). As DNA, the CDR3 is TGTGCCAGTACCACAGGGTTATTCCAGAACACTGAAGCTTTCTTT. Its protein is CASTTGLFQNTEAFF.

V and J are TRBV25-1 and TRBJ2-1, with 10 bases identical to TRBD2. Per germline, CDR1 MGHDK and CDR2 SYGVNS. Unmatched junction bases numbered 9, after V lost 2 bases and J lost 5 bases. The CDR3 runs to 17 residues. CDR3 nucleotides: TGTGCCAGCAGTGAAACTAGCGGGACGCGACTACACAATGAGCAGTTCTTC. It codes for CASSETSGTRLHNEQFF.

The rearrangement uses TRBV7-9 and TRBJ2-1, with 8 bases matching TRBD2. This CDR3 has 12 residues. Germline V gives CDR1 SEHNR, CDR2 FQNEAQ (reference sequence). V was pared by 5 bases and J by 8 bases, with 2 bases of the junction left unmatched. In DNA form, the CDR3 reads TGTGCCAGCAGCCCGGGAGGGCATGAGCAGTTCTTC. This translates into CASSPGGHEQFF.

V gene TRBV28 combines with J gene TRBJ2-5; TRBD2 matches 15 bases. The germline V gene has CDR1 MDHEN and CDR2 SYDVKM. The junction had 14 bases not matched to a gene; V was cut back by 4 bases and J by 5 bases. The CDR3 is made up of 19 amino acids. CDR3 sequence (DNA): TGTGCCAGCAGTTCACCGACCGGACTAGCGGGAGGGATATACGAGACCCAGTACTTC. This gives the protein CASSSPTGLAGGIYETQYF.

This clone was detected only a few times. The CDR3 DNA reads TGTGCCAGCAGCCTGGGCTGGGGTAGCACTGAAGCTTTCTTT. This encodes CASSLGWGSTEAFF. The chain uses TRBV5-5 and TRBJ1-1; D remains unclear. Trimming removed 4 bases from V and 4 bases from J, with 14 bases in between. Germline V gene lookup returns CDR1 SGHKS and CDR2 YYEKEE (reference sequence). The CDR3 extends over 14 amino acids.

This clone was counted ten times or more. The chain is built from TRBV6-4 and TRBJ1-6, with D uncertain. The CDR3 sequence is 14 residues long. Trimming cost V 2 bases and J 6 bases, with 8 bases left between them. Germline loops: CDR1 MRHNA, CDR2 SNTAGT. CDR3 amino acids: CASSDREANSPLHF. For the CDR3, the DNA is TGTGCCAGCAGTGACCGAGAGGCTAATTCACCCCTCCACTTT.